The 28 T cell receptor beta chains presented below share a single source sample, sequenced in a study of T cell repertoires in cytomegalovirus infection. No antigen has been identified for these receptors. TCRdb redid the calling of the reads with MiXCR, one entry per CDR3 protein. The data hold 70,000 to 85,000 distinct CDR3 sequences, with around 40% observed a single time. Source: CD8+ T cells from cultured PBMCs, taken from culture after CMV antigen stimulation. These receptor sequences come from a human donor in good health (CMV status not recorded). Some clones in this sample may be carry-over from other donors' samples.

This rearrangement joins TRBV29-1 to TRBJ1-1; D is perhaps TRBD1 (5 bases). The V gene's germline CDR1 is SQVTM and CDR2 ANQGSEA. V gave up 6 bases and J gave up 4 bases, with 12 bases separating them. The CDR3 consists of 12 residues. The CDR3: CSVSGPLTEAFF. Here the CDR3 DNA reads TGCAGCGTCTCGGGACCTCTCACTGAAGCTTTCTTT.

This clonotype was counted only a few times. This chain uses TRBV5-3 with TRBJ2-3, with a weak D call TRBD1 (7 bases). TRBV5-3 qualifies as an ORF whose function is uncertain. Trimming shortened V by 8 bases and J by 0 bases, and 19 bases separated the two germline ends. The CDR3 totals 16 residues. Written as DNA, the CDR3 is TGTGCCAGCAGCCGGGGCCAGGGGGGTAGCACAGATACGCAGTATTTT. This codes for CASSRGQGGSTDTQYF.

This clonotype was detected only a few times. This chain joins TRBV4-2 and TRBJ2-7; D might be TRBD1 (6 bases). The germline V gene encodes CDR1 LGHNA and CDR2 YNFKEQ. V was trimmed by 1 base and J by 0 bases, leaving 10 bases between them. The CDR3 loop spans 15 amino acids. In DNA, the CDR3 is TGTGCCAGCAGCCAAGTTTCAGGGGACTCCTACGAGCAGTACTTC. Translation: CASSQVSGDSYEQYF.

Comment on this clonotype: Its ends do not fully match the called genes, so a read error is possible. The chain has TRBV7-7 and TRBJ2-5, with D possibly being TRBD1 (5 bases). CDR3 length equals 15 residues. Germline V CDR1 and CDR2: SSHAT, FNYEAQ (reference sequence). The CDR3 DNA reads TGTGCTAGCAGCCAGAAGACAGAACTACAAGAGACCCAGTACTTC. Translation: CASSQKTELQETQYF. The full variable domain, rest sourced from reference TRBV7-7 and TRBJ2-5, is GAGVSQSPRYKVTKRGQDVTLRCDPISSHATLYWYQQALGQGPEFLTYFNYEAQPDKSGLPSDRFSAERPEGSISTLTIQRTEQRDSAMYRCASSQKTELQETQYFGPGTRLLVL.

The V call is TRBV5-5, the J call TRBJ1-4; no reliable D call. This CDR3 is 17 amino acids long. In germline, CDR1 is SGHKS, CDR2 YYEKEE (reference sequence). V was clipped by 0 bases and J by 8 bases, with 20 bases between them. The CDR3, as DNA: TGTGCCAGCAGCTTGGTGCTGGGCGTGGGATTAGAGGAAAAACTGTTTTTT. Translated: CASSLVLGVGLEEKLFF. Full variable domain (rest looked up from reference TRBV5-5 and TRBJ1-4): DAGVTQSPTHLIKTRGQQVTLRCSPISGHKSVSWYQQVLGQGPQFIFQYYEKEERGRGNFPDRFSARQFPNYSSELNVNALLLGDSALYLCASSLVLGVGLEEKLFFGSGTQLSVL.

The V gene is TRBV7-9, the J gene TRBJ2-1; no firm D call. V lost 5 bases to trimming and J lost 7 bases, with 9 bases between them. Per germline, CDR1 SEHNR and CDR2 FQNEAQ (reference sequence). The CDR3 extends over 12 amino acids. The DNA for the CDR3 is TGTGCCAGCAGCAAGGGTAAAAATGAGCAGTTCTTC. Translating it yields CASSKGKNEQFF. Full variable domain (missing parts from reference TRBV7-9 and TRBJ2-1): DTGVSQNPRHKITKRGQNVTFRCDPISEHNRLYWYRQTLGQGPEFLTYFQNEAQLEKSRLLSDRFSAERPKGSFSTLEIQRTEQGDSAMYLCASSKGKNEQFFGPGTRLTVL.

V is TRBV29-1 and J is TRBJ2-5; 14 bases map to TRBD2. V lost 3 bases and J lost 4; bases outside the gene matches: 7. The germline V gene encodes CDR1 SQVTM and CDR2 ANQGSEA. CDR3 length: 16 residues. The CDR3 nucleotides read TGCAGCGTTGATGGACTAGCGGGGGGCATAATAGAGACCCAGTACTTC. Protein sequence: CSVDGLAGGIIETQYF.

The chain recombines TRBV7-8 with TRBJ2-7; D uncertain. The CDR3 consists of 17 residues. Germline-derived CDR1 and CDR2 are SGHVS and FQNEAQ. V lost 1 base and J 4 bases, leaving 20 bases between the germline ends. For the CDR3, the DNA is TGTGCCAGCAGCTTAGATATCCCCGGCAGTTGGTTATACGAGCAGTACTTC. Its translation: CASSLDIPGSWLYEQYF.

This chain's CDR3 is CASSLDPPDSHYGYTF. CDR3 nucleotides: TGTGCCAGCAGCTTAGATCCCCCGGACAGTCACTATGGCTACACCTTC. J is TRBJ1-2 and V is TRBV7-2; D is perhaps TRBD1 (6 bases). CDR3 length: 16 amino acids. From germline, CDR1 is SGHTA and CDR2 FQGNSA. Trimming removed 1 base from V and 3 bases from J, with 15 bases in between.

V usage is TRBV12-3 or TRBV12-4 and J usage is TRBJ2-1, with D possibly TRBD2 on 5 matching bases. The V end lost 7 bases, the J end lost 0 bases, and 16 bases lay between the germline ends. This CDR3 is built from 16 residues. The CDR3 nucleotides are TGTGCCAGCACCTCCGGGGTGATCTTCTCCTACAATGAGCAGTTCTTC. Protein product: CASTSGVIFSYNEQFF.

This clonotype was detected a few times. V and J are TRBV27 and TRBJ2-5, with 8 bases matching TRBD1. Per germline, CDR1 MNHEY and CDR2 SMNVEV (reference sequence). The CDR3 contains 17 residues. V gave up 4 bases and J gave up 4 bases; unmatched junction bases: 14. The CDR3 is CASSSPGTGWAGETQYF. The CDR3 DNA follows: TGTGCCAGCAGTTCGCCCGGGACAGGCTGGGCGGGAGAGACCCAGTACTTC.

V usage is TRBV12-3 or TRBV12-4 and J usage is TRBJ2-7; no reliable D call. With 3 bases removed from V and 2 bases from J, the gap between germline ends came to 11 bases. The CDR3 spans 14 residues. CDR3 protein: CASSFALSTYEQYF. The DNA of the CDR3 is TGTGCCAGCAGTTTCGCCCTGAGCACCTACGAGCAGTACTTC.

The CDR3 here is CASYERDTQYF. CDR3 coding DNA: TGTGCCAGCTACGAGCGAGATACGCAGTATTTT. The chain links TRBV7-9 to TRBJ2-3; D unclear. Germline V gives CDR1 SEHNR, CDR2 FQNEAQ (reference sequence). Trimming removed 8 bases at V and 5 bases at J, with 8 bases between. This CDR3 is built from 11 residues. Supplemented by reference TRBV7-9 and TRBJ2-3, the full variable domain reads DTGVSQNPRHKITKRGQNVTFRCDPISEHNRLYWYRQTLGQGPEFLTYFQNEAQLEKSRLLSDRFSAERPKGSFSTLEIQRTEQGDSAMYLCASYERDTQYFGPGTRLTVL.

The CDR3 nucleotides read TGTGCCAGCAGTTTAATTCCCGGCAGGAACGCAGATACGCAGTATTTT. Translated, it gives CASSLIPGRNADTQYF. The V gene is TRBV28, the J gene TRBJ2-3; D not resolved. Trimming pared 2 bases from V and 4 bases from J, leaving 16 bases between. Germline CDR1 and CDR2: MDHEN and SYDVKM. The CDR3 covers 16 residues.

This clonotype was found a few times. V is TRBV5-1 and J is TRBJ2-1, with TRBD1 matching over 9 bases. Germline loops: CDR1 SGHRS, CDR2 YFSETQ. The junction had 4 bases not matched to a gene; V was cut back by 0 bases and J by 15 bases. The CDR3 is 12 amino acids. Here the CDR3 DNA reads TGCGCCAGCAGCTTGGGGACAGGGGATTGGTTCTTC. Translating it yields CASSLGTGDWFF.

V is TRBV27 and J is TRBJ1-1; D may be TRBD1 (5 bases). The germline CDR1 and CDR2 sequences are MNHEY and SMNVEV (reference sequence). Trimming cost V 6 bases and J 6 bases, with 20 bases left between them. The CDR3 extends over 15 amino acids. The CDR3 DNA sequence: TGTGCCAGCAGGAAAGGGGTGTACAGGTACGCTGAAGCTTTCTTT. Encoded protein: CASRKGVYRYAEAFF.

This sequence joins TRBV4-1 and TRBJ2-5, with 11 bases that match TRBD2. Germline values: CDR1 MGHRA, CDR2 YSYEKL. Germline trimming cut 4 bases from V and 0 bases from J; bases unmatched to any gene: 10. The CDR3 loop spans 18 amino acids. The CDR3 loop is CASSPTDLLAGDQETQYF. The CDR3 coding sequence is TGCGCCAGCAGCCCGACTGACCTACTAGCGGGGGACCAAGAGACCCAGTACTTC.

This chain links TRBV7-8 with TRBJ2-2, with D unresolved. The V gene lost 0 bases and the J gene lost 1 base, with 9 bases spanning the gap. The CDR3 contains 16 residues. The germline gives CDR1 SGHVS, CDR2 FQNEAQ. CDR3 coding DNA: TGTGCCAGCAGCTTAGCGGGGATCGTGAACACCGGGGAGCTGTTTTTT. Amino acids: CASSLAGIVNTGELFF.

This sequence joins TRBV6-1 and TRBJ2-7; the D gene could be TRBD1 or TRBD2 (5 bases each). The CDR3 sequence is 14 residues long. Trimming removed 5 bases at V and 5 bases at J, with 16 bases between. The germline V gene encodes CDR1 MNHNS and CDR2 SASEGT. In DNA form, the CDR3 reads TGTGCCAGCAGTTATGGGACCGAGCAACACGAGCAGTACTTC. Its protein product is CASSYGTEQHEQYF.

This clonotype has only a few counts. The rearrangement links TRBV27 to TRBJ1-6; 8 bases are a match to TRBD1. J lost 1 base, V lost 5 bases, and 4 bases had no gene match. This CDR3 spans 16 amino acids. From germline, CDR1 is MNHEY and CDR2 SMNVEV (reference sequence). The DNA for the CDR3 is TGTGCCAGCAGTAGCGGACAGGGATCCTATAATTCACCCCTCCACTTT. This codes for CASSSGQGSYNSPLHF.

This clonotype was counted between two and nine times. Its ends do not fully match the called genes, so a read error is possible. CDR3 sequence: CACSGTPATNEKLFF. CDR3 DNA: TGCGCCTGCAGCGGGACGCCCGCAACTAATGAAAAACTGTTTTTT. The V gene is TRBV4-1, the J gene TRBJ1-4, with a weak D call TRBD1 (5 bases). Per germline, CDR1 MGHRA and CDR2 YSYEKL. This CDR3 is built from 15 residues.

The chain combines TRBV6-2 or TRBV6-3 with TRBJ2-7; 9 nucleotides agree with TRBD1. This CDR3 has 16 residues. CDR1 is MNHEY, CDR2 SVGEGT, per germline. Trimming removed 2 bases from V and 3 bases from J; junction bases left unmatched: 8. The CDR3 here is CASSYLRDRAFYEQYF. CDR3 DNA sequence: TGTGCCAGCAGTTACCTCCGGGACAGGGCTTTCTACGAGCAGTACTTC.

The rearrangement uses TRBV7-9 and TRBJ2-7, with 14 bases identical to TRBD2. The germline V gene encodes CDR1 SEHNR and CDR2 FQNEAQ (reference sequence). With V trimmed by 4 bases and J by 2 bases, 10 bases remained unmatched. The CDR3 has 18 residues. The CDR3, as DNA: TGTGCCAGCAGCTATCGGACTAGCGGGGGGCCCCAGACCTACGAGCAGTACTTC. This sequence encodes CASSYRTSGGPQTYEQYF. Full variable domain (rest looked up from reference TRBV7-9 and TRBJ2-7): DTGVSQNPRHKITKRGQNVTFRCDPISEHNRLYWYRQTLGQGPEFLTYFQNEAQLEKSRLLSDRFSAERPKGSFSTLEIQRTEQGDSAMYLCASSYRTSGGPQTYEQYFGPGTRLTVT.

In the case of this clonotype: Germline is not matched at one junction end, which may reflect a read error. The chain joins TRBV20-1 to TRBJ1-5; 7 bases fit TRBD1. The germline CDR1 and CDR2 sequences are DFQATT and SNEGSKA (reference sequence). The CDR3 has 14 residues. This CDR3 is CSARGQVSNQPQHF. The CDR3 bases are TGCAGTGCCAGAGGACAGGTTAGCAATCAGCCCCAGCATTTT.

The J gene is TRBJ2-3, the V gene TRBV5-1, with 15 bases fitting TRBD2. The CDR3 has 18 residues. CDR1 is SGHRS, CDR2 YFSETQ, per germline. J gave up 2 bases and V 5 bases, and 9 bases lay outside the gene matches. The CDR3 protein is CASRPGTSGGPPTDTQYF. CDR3 bases: TGCGCCAGCAGACCCGGGACTAGCGGGGGGCCTCCCACAGATACGCAGTATTTT.

This chain connects TRBV19 to TRBJ2-7, with 8 bases aligning to TRBD1. This CDR3 has 13 amino acids. V was clipped by 3 bases and J by 7 bases; unmatched bases: 5. Germline V gives CDR1 LNHDA, CDR2 SQIVND (reference sequence). The CDR3 DNA reads as TGTGCCAGTAGTATCACAGGGGGGATTGAGCAGTACTTC. Amino acid sequence: CASSITGGIEQYF.

The chain uses TRBV29-1 and TRBJ2-7; D is possibly TRBD2 (6 bases). The CDR3 runs to 11 residues. Germline V gene data show CDR1 as SQVTM and CDR2 as ANQGSEA. Trimming took off 4 bases at V and 3 bases at J, with 7 bases between the two ends. This CDR3 is CSVGLGYEQYF. The CDR3 DNA reads TGCAGCGTTGGACTAGGCTACGAGCAGTACTTC.

This clonotype was seen at least ten times. This chain joins TRBV7-8 and TRBJ1-1; weak D call: TRBD1 (6 bases). V gave up 1 base and J gave up 2 bases, with 26 bases separating them. The CDR3 sequence is 20 residues long. Germline loops: CDR1 SGHVS, CDR2 FQNEAQ. The CDR3 DNA follows: TGTGCCAGCAGCTTAGGGGGGGGCGAGGGTTTGGGGGCACCAAACACTGAAGCTTTCTTT. Translating gives CASSLGGGEGLGAPNTEAFF.